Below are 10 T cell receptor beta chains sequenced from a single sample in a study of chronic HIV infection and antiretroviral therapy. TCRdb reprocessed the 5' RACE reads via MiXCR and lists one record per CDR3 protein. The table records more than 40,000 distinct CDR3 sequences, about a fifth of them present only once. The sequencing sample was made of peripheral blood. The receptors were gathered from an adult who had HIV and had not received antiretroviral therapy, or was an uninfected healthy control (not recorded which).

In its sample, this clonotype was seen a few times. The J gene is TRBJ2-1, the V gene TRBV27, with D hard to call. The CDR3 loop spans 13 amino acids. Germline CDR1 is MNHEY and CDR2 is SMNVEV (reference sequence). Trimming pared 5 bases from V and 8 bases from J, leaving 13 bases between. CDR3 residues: CASSLWIKDEQFF. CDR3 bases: TGTGCCAGCAGTCTTTGGATCAAGGATGAGCAGTTCTTC.

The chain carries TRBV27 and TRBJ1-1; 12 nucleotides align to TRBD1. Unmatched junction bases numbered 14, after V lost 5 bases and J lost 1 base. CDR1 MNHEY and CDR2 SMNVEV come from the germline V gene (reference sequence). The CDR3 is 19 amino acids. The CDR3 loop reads CASSLVPGTGGGRNTEAFF. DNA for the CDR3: TGTGCCAGCAGTCTTGTCCCCGGGACAGGGGGCGGGAGGAACACTGAAGCTTTCTTT.

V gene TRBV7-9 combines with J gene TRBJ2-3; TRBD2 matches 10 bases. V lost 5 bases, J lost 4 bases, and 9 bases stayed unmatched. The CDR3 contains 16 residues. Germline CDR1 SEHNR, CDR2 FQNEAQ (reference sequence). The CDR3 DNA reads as TGTGCCAGCAGCCTCCGGACTAGCGGAAGCGCAGATACGCAGTATTTT. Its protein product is CASSLRTSGSADTQYF.

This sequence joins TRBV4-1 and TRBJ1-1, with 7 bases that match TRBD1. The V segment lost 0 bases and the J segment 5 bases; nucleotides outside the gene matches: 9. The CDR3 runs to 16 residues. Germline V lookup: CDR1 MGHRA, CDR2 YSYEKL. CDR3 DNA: TGCGCCAGCAGCCAAGAGACAGGGAGAGTGATGACTGAAGCTTTCTTT. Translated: CASSQETGRVMTEAFF.

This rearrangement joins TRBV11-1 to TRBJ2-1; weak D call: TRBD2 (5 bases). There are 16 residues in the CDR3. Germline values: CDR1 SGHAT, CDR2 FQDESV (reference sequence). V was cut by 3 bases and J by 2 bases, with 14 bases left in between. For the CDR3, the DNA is TGTGCCAGCAGCTTGGTGGCGGGTAGTCCCTACAATGAGCAGTTCTTC. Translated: CASSLVAGSPYNEQFF. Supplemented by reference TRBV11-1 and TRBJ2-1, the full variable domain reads EAEVAQSPRYKITEKSQAVAFWCDPISGHATLYWYRQILGQGPELLVQFQDESVVDDSQLPKDRFSAERLKGVDSTLKIQPAELGDSAMYLCASSLVAGSPYNEQFFGPGTRLTVL.

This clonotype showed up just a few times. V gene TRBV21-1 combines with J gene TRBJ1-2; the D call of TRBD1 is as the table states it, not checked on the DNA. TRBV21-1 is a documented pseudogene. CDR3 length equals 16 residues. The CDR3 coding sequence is TGTGCCAGCAGCCCTCCGGGGCAGGTGCCAGGGGATGGCTACACCTTC. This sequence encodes CASSPPGQVPGDGYTF.

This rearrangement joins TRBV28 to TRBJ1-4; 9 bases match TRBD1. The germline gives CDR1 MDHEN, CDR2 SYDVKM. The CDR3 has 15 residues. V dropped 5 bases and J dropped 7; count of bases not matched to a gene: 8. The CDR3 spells CASSLDTGGLEKLFF. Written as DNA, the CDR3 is TGTGCCAGCAGTCTAGATACAGGGGGCCTTGAAAAACTGTTTTTT.

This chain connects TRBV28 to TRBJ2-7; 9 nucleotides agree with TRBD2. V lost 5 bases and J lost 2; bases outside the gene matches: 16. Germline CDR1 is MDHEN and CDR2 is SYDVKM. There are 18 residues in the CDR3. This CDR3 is CASSTGGLAGSETYEQYF. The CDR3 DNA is TGTGCCAGCAGTACTGGGGGGCTAGCGGGAAGCGAAACCTACGAGCAGTACTTC.

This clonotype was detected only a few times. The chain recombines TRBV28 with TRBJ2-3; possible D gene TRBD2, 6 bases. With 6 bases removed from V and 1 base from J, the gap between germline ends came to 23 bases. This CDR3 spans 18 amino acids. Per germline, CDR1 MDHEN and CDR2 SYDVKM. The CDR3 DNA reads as TGTGCCAGCAGCCGTATGGTATCTATCGGGGGAGGCACAGATACGCAGTATTTT. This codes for CASSRMVSIGGGTDTQYF.

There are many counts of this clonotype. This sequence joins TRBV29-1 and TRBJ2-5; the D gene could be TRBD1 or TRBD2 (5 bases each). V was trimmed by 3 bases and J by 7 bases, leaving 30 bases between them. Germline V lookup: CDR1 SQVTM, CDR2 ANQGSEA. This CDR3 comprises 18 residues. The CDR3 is CSVDLRDGRERWVGTQYF. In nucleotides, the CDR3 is TGCAGCGTTGACCTTAGGGATGGCAGGGAGAGATGGGTTGGGACCCAGTACTTC.